Given below is one T cell receptor beta chain in context. Two negative PCRs, clearance, or symptom resolution had been documented for recovered Cohort 3 donors. The entry originates in a study of blood T cell repertoires in COVID-19. Study details: T cells, B-cell-depleted T cells, or PBMCs supplied cDNA or gDNA.

The protocol was immunoSEQ multiplex PCR, while the TCRdb copy is restricted to in-frame clones and leaves out a portion. The data contain approximately 250,000 clones, roughly 86% of them singletons. The V and J ends lost 2 bases and 4 bases respectively, with 11 bases between them. Germline CDR1 SEHNR, CDR2 FQNEAQ (reference sequence). The CDR3 totals 14 residues. The sample taken for sequencing was PBMCs or T cells enriched from blood (not recorded which). The V call is TRBV7-9, the J call TRBJ1-1; D is ambiguous. This TCR was recovered from a woman younger than 45 who had recovered from COVID-19. The CDR3 here is CASSLITVVTEAFF. CDR3 sequence (DNA): TGTGCCAGCAGCTTAATTACAGTGGTCACTGAAGCTTTCTTT.